The following is a T cell receptor beta chain sequence with its context. Its antigen is unidentified. Isolation recovered at least 6 million PBMCs from every sample. This sample is part of a study of blood T cells in healthy people across ages. Study details: About one barcoded TCR beta cDNA was captured per two T cells.

A J-beta primer mix and a sample-barcoded 5' primer were used in a second PCR of about 7 to 12 cycles. Using its own MiXCR run on the 5' RACE reads, TCRdb lists one record per CDR3 protein. The sample records some 710,000 distinct CDR3 sequences, roughly 20% being singletons. Overall study results and limits: Estimates drawn from one million T cells were deemed to understate diversity.

The CDR3 loop spans 13 amino acids. CDR1 and CDR2 (germline): LGHDT, YNNKEL (reference sequence). Trimming removed 4 bases from V and 6 bases from J, with 13 bases in between. This TCR was recovered from a man between 65 and 80 years old in good health. Sequencing was done on a sample of blood. This chain uses TRBV3-1 with TRBJ2-7, with D unresolved. This chain's CDR3 is CASSRIPRSEQYF. In DNA, the CDR3 is TGTGCCAGCAGCCGTATCCCGAGGAGCGAGCAGTACTTC.